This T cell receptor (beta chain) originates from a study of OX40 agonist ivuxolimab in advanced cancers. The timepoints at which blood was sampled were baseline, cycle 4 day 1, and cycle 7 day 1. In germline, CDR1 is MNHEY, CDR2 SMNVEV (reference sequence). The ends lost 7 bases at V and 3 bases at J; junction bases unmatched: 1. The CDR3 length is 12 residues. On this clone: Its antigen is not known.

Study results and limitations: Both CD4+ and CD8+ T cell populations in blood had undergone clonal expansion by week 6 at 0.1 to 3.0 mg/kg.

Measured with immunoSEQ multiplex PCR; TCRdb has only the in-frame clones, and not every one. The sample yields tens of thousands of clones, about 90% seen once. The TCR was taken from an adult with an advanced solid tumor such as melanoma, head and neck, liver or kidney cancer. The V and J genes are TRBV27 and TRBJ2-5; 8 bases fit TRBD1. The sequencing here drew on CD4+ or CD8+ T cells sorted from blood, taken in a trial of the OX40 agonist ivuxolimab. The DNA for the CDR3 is TGTGCCAGCACGGACAGGGAAGAGACCCAGTACTTC. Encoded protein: CASTDREETQYF.